These 19 T cell receptor beta chains share one sample of origin, sequenced in a study of T-cell reconstitution after alpha-beta-depleted transplantation in children (dated by TCRdb to the mid-2010s). The sample's treatment or condition label is to be understood as: allogeneic hematopoietic cell transplantation with graft depleted of TCRalphabeta T cells and CD19 B cells. Library preparation was by PCR. Sequencing used an Illumina HiSeq 2500. To normalize quantification of the TCRbeta repertoire, the TCR libraries were built with molecular barcoding that relied on unique molecular identifiers. The public reads were reanalyzed by TCRdb: fastp trimming at Q25, MiXCR alignment, in-frame beta chains only. A single entry per CDR3 protein holds the most common genes and DNA from its merged rows. Counted in this sample were 700,000 to 950,000 distinct CDR3 sequences; around 17% of them appeared once. Under 6% of the sample belongs to the ten largest clones.

Sequences were derived from PBMCs, mostly from graft donor cells, sampled 360 days after TCRalphabeta/CD19-depleted stem cell transplant. The receptors were gathered from a male patient younger than 18 who had a stem cell transplant for acute lymphoblastic leukemia, so the T cells may come from the graft donor.

The chain combines TRBV6-5 with TRBJ2-1; D gene ambiguous. CDR1 MNHEY and CDR2 SVGAGI come from the germline V gene. Trimming shortened V by 0 bases and J by 6 bases, and 24 bases separated the two germline ends. This CDR3 spans 19 amino acids. CDR3 residues: CASSYSSKFKQTGGNEQFF. DNA of the CDR3: TGTGCCAGCAGTTACTCGAGTAAATTCAAGCAAACGGGTGGCAATGAGCAGTTCTTC.

This clonotype was detected only a few times. The V gene is TRBV5-1, the J gene TRBJ2-5; D tentatively fits TRBD1 or TRBD2 (6 bases each). The CDR3 is 14 amino acids. Germline CDR1 is SGHRS and CDR2 is YFSETQ. Trimming took off 2 bases at V and 5 bases at J, with 13 bases between the two ends. The CDR3 loop reads CASSFPTGGETQYF. DNA of the CDR3: TGCGCCAGCAGCTTCCCGACAGGAGGGGAGACCCAGTACTTC.

The chain joins TRBV9 to TRBJ1-4; unclear D gene. The germline V gene has CDR1 SGDLS and CDR2 YYNGEE. Trimming shortened V by 0 bases and J by 5 bases, and 8 bases separated the two germline ends. CDR3 length: 14 residues. The CDR3: CASSVGSLNEKLFF. In DNA, the CDR3 is TGTGCCAGCAGCGTAGGTAGTCTAAATGAAAAACTGTTTTTT.

The V gene is TRBV27, the J gene TRBJ2-7, with TRBD2 matching 9 bases. Germline V lookup: CDR1 MNHEY, CDR2 SMNVEV (reference sequence). The CDR3 contains 17 residues. V lost 2 bases to trimming and J lost 2 bases; unmatched junction nucleotides: 10. The CDR3 nucleotides read TGTGCCAGCAGTTTAATCGGCACGGCGGGAGGGACCTACGAGCAGTACTTC. Its protein product is CASSLIGTAGGTYEQYF.

This clonotype was recorded many times. This chain uses TRBV12-3 or TRBV12-4 with TRBJ2-1; D call uncertain. V shed 6 bases and J shed 2 bases, with 2 bases lying between them. This CDR3 region has 11 residues. CDR3 sequence (DNA): TGTGCCAGCAGCGCCTACAATGAGCAGTTCTTC. The encoded protein is CASSAYNEQFF.

In this sample, this clonotype turned up a few times. The V call is TRBV5-1, the J call TRBJ2-5, with TRBD1 matching over 8 bases. Germline V CDR1 and CDR2: SGHRS, YFSETQ. There are 16 residues in the CDR3. The trim removed 1 base at V and 2 bases at J, leaving 7 bases unmatched. CDR3 in amino acids: CASSLRNRGNQETQYF. The CDR3 coding sequence is TGCGCCAGCAGCTTGAGGAACAGGGGGAATCAAGAGACCCAGTACTTC.

This chain connects TRBV7-6 to TRBJ2-2; either TRBD1 or TRBD2 may supply D (6 bases each). This CDR3 contains 16 residues. From germline, CDR1 is SGHVS and CDR2 FNYEAQ. V was pared by 3 bases and J by 5 bases, with 16 bases between. CDR3 sequence: CASSFMGGVKTGELFF. Written as DNA, the CDR3 is TGTGCCAGCAGCTTCATGGGGGGCGTTAAGACCGGGGAGCTGTTTTTT.

This clonotype came up a few times. The V call is TRBV7-9, the J call TRBJ1-2; maybe TRBD1 (5 bases). Germline-derived CDR1 and CDR2 are SEHNR and FQNEAQ (reference sequence). The V gene lost 3 bases and the J gene lost 3 bases, with 17 bases spanning the gap. The CDR3 loop spans 16 amino acids. Here the CDR3 DNA reads TGTGCCAGCAGCTTGGGTGGTTGGGGAGGGGACTATGGCTACACCTTC. It yields the protein CASSLGGWGGDYGYTF.

The genes are TRBV6-5 and TRBJ2-7, with TRBD2 identical over 9 bases. V trimming: 0 bases; J trimming: 2 bases; junction bases outside the gene matches: 5. CDR3 length: 16 amino acids. Germline CDR1 reads MNHEY; CDR2 reads SVGAGI. CDR3 residues: CASSYSKLAGTYEQYF. The CDR3 nucleotides read TGTGCCAGCAGTTACTCGAAACTAGCGGGCACCTACGAGCAGTACTTC.

The chain joins TRBV5-1 to TRBJ2-1; unclear D gene. Germline-derived CDR1 and CDR2 are SGHRS and YFSETQ. V shed 2 bases and J shed 5 bases, with 20 bases lying between them. The CDR3 spans 17 residues. Here the CDR3 reads CASSFFSSIMGNNEQFF. The CDR3 nucleotides read TGCGCCAGCAGCTTTTTTAGTAGCATCATGGGTAACAATGAGCAGTTCTTC.

The gene calls are TRBV7-9 and TRBJ2-1; TRBD2 agrees at 11 bases. CDR3 length: 15 residues. V lost 6 bases, J lost 7 bases, and 8 bases stayed unmatched. CDR1 is SEHNR, CDR2 FQNEAQ, per germline (reference sequence). The CDR3 DNA reads as TGTGCCAGCAGACCGACTAGCGGGAATGGAAATGAGCAGTTCTTC. Residues: CASRPTSGNGNEQFF.

This clonotype was recorded a few times. The rearrangement joins TRBV29-1 to TRBJ1-2; 9 positions match TRBD1. J lost 4 bases, V lost 0 bases, and 9 bases had no gene match. Germline CDR1 is SQVTM and CDR2 is ANQGSEA. This CDR3 contains 16 residues. The DNA of the CDR3 is TGCAGCGTTGAAGATCTTTGGGACAGGGCGGCCTATGGCTACACCTTC. It yields the protein CSVEDLWDRAAYGYTF.

The CDR3 nucleotides are TGCAGTGCACACGGGACAAAAAACATTCAGTACTTC. This codes for CSAHGTKNIQYF. The chain links TRBV20-1 to TRBJ2-4; a possible D gene is TRBD1 (6 bases). Per germline, CDR1 DFQATT and CDR2 SNEGSKA (reference sequence). V lost 6 bases, J lost 4 bases, and 10 bases lay in between. The CDR3 sequence is 12 residues long.

In this sample, this clonotype turned up a few times. The chain links TRBV18 to TRBJ2-2; 8 bases are a match to TRBD2. Looked up from germline, CDR1 is KGHSH and CDR2 is LQKENI. The length of the CDR3 is 16 residues. After removal of 3 bases from V and 4 bases from J, the junction contained 7 bases not matched to a gene. The CDR3: CASSPGLVMGTGELFF. In DNA, the CDR3 is TGTGCCAGCTCACCGGGACTAGTGATGGGCACCGGGGAGCTGTTTTTT.

The chain employs TRBV20-1 and TRBJ2-7; D perhaps matches TRBD1 (5 bases). Germline V gives CDR1 DFQATT, CDR2 SNEGSKA (reference sequence). This CDR3 is built from 20 residues. The V and J ends lost 0 bases and 4 bases respectively, with 31 bases between them. This CDR3 is CSARDWTKRAAAGWSYEQYF. The CDR3 DNA reads TGCAGTGCTAGAGATTGGACGAAAAGGGCCGCAGCAGGGTGGTCTTACGAGCAGTACTTC.

This clonotype was seen repeatedly, ten times or more. The chain is built from TRBV7-2 and TRBJ2-3, with D perhaps matching TRBD1 (6 bases). V was cut by 6 bases and J by 4 bases, with 11 bases left in between. Germline V gene data show CDR1 as SGHTA and CDR2 as FQGNSA. This CDR3 spans 13 amino acids. The chain's CDR3 is CASRIKGADTQYF. The CDR3 bases are TGTGCCAGCAGGATTAAGGGGGCAGATACGCAGTATTTT.

Only a few counts were recorded for this clonotype. V usage is TRBV5-1 and J usage is TRBJ2-2; D unclear. CDR1 and CDR2 from the germline V gene are SGHRS and YFSETQ. V lost 4 bases to trimming and J lost 0 bases, with 7 bases between them. This CDR3 is 14 amino acids long. The CDR3 is CASSKKPNTGELFF. The CDR3 nucleotides read TGCGCCAGCAGCAAAAAACCGAACACCGGGGAGCTGTTTTTT.

This clonotype has ten or more counts. V gene TRBV9 combines with J gene TRBJ2-5, with a possible D match to TRBD2 (6 bases). Germline CDR1 is SGDLS and CDR2 is YYNGEE. CDR3 length equals 14 residues. V gave up 4 bases and J gave up 2 bases, with 12 bases separating them. The CDR3 DNA follows: TGTGCCAGCAGCCGCCTAGCGAGTCAAGAGACCCAGTACTTC. Its protein is CASSRLASQETQYF. The whole variable domain, filled in from reference TRBV9 and TRBJ2-5, reads DSGVTQTPKHLITATGQRVTLRCSPRSGDLSVYWYQQSLDQGLQFLIQYYNGEERAKGNILERFSAQQFPDLHSELNLSSLELGDSALYFCASSRLASQETQYFGPGTRLLVL.

This rearrangement joins TRBV10-3 to TRBJ2-3, with a tentative D call TRBD2 (6 bases). Germline CDR1 and CDR2: ENHRY and SYGVKD. CDR3 length: 15 residues. The germline V and J ends were trimmed by 3 bases and 3 bases, with 13 bases remaining between them. In DNA form, the CDR3 reads TGTGCCATCAGTGACTCTAACGGGGGAACAGATACGCAGTATTTT. Translated, it gives CAISDSNGGTDTQYF.